These T cell receptor beta chains were read from a single sample in a study of blood T cell repertoires in COVID-19. The data were produced by immunoSEQ multiplex PCR, yet TCRdb's version contains in-frame clones alone and is incomplete. The sample shows fewer than 250,000 clones, 86% of them seen only once. The specimen sequenced was peripheral blood. The receptors were sampled from a woman between 65 and 79 years old with acute or convalescent COVID-19. Each CDR3 is given without its conserved first and last residue. The D gene is left open where the match is weak. Clone size is given for some rows only: seen once, a few or many times, or a class if the clone is expanded.

-	TRBV6-5	TRBD1	ASRGQGGGNSPLH
-	TRBV6-5	TRBD1	ASSYSRDRDYEQY
-	TRBV6-1	TRBD1	ASSEAGTGGNQPQH
-	TRBV7-2	-	ASSLVMRGTGELF
-	TRBV5-6	-	ASSVRLVRNEQY
-	TRBV3-1/TRBV3-2	TRBD1	ASSQWGQGATGELF
-	TRBV4-3	-	ASSQRTTRGDEQF
-	TRBV7-9	-	ASRFRDFNSPLH
once	TRBV2	TRBD1	ASRTGSGSNQPQH
-	TRBV19	-	ASSIGLGLDYEQY
-	TRBV27	TRBD1	ASRPSGGAGQPQH
-	TRBV4-1	TRBD2	ASSFILAGGGEQY
-	TRBV6-5	TRBD1	ASSPNRGSTEAF
-	TRBV5-4	TRBD1	ASSQPPGQGARGNIQY
-	TRBV11-3	-	ASSLDRRETQY
-	TRBV5-1	-	ASSSAGEVQETQY
-	TRBV27	-	ASSLIYPGPLSGNTIY
once	TRBV11-3	-	ASSRTAGNTEAF
-	TRBV5-1	TRBD1	ASSLRDRDTGELF
-	TRBV11-2	TRBD1	ASSPTGANTEAF
once	TRBV19	TRBD2	ASAGGPYEQY
-	TRBV5-1	-	ASSPGTFRPETQY
-	TRBV4-2	-	ASSQGQNSGNTIY
-	TRBV7-2	TRBD2	ASSTRLAPHTDTQY